The text below deals with one T cell receptor beta chain. This receptor's antigen is unknown. No much larger clonotype is one base removed from it; base qualities were not supplied. Trimming at the junction amounts to 5 bases on V and 6 bases on J, and the germline ends lie 16 bases apart. In the germline V gene (reference sequence), CDR1 corresponds to LNHDA and CDR2 to SQIVND. From cysteine to phenylalanine, the CDR3 is 14 amino acids long. The sequence is cut down to CDR3 DNA, 42 bases in frame from base 1. The sample originates from a study of T cell changes during pregnancy in multiple sclerosis (dated by TCRdb to about 2019). About the study as a whole: The study examined how the T cell repertoire changed over the course of pregnancy in women with multiple sclerosis.

Library preparation used the immunoSEQ multiplex PCR assay. TCRdb re-hosts the immuneACCESS table, in-frame sequences only. Its copies lack some clones; in the studies checked, an unresolved V gene accounts for under half of them, and the cause for the rest is not known. Recorded for this sample are 60,000 to 70,000 clones; 90% to 95% of them occurred a single time. Clones ranked in the top ten supply 1.3% to 1.5% of the sample. The TCR was taken from a female donor in good health, enrolled as a control in a pregnancy study. This material consisted of peripheral blood, taken in the third trimester of pregnancy. This chain joins TRBV19 to TRBJ1-2, with a tentative D gene TRBD1 over 5 matching bases. CDR3 protein: CASSDPGLRDGYTF. The nucleotide sequence reads TGTGCCAGTAGTGATCCGGGACTCCGGGATGGCTACACCTTC.